This T cell receptor beta chain was sequenced in a study of T cell responses to AZD1222 COVID-19 vaccine. Overall study results and limits: Clonal diversity was possibly underestimated; the donors were predominantly white British and more often female.

The germline CDR1 and CDR2 sequences are LGHNA and YNFKEQ. The CDR3 extends over 16 amino acids. The trim removed 3 bases at V and 4 bases at J, leaving 8 bases unmatched. For this clone: Its matching antigen is unknown.

Sequencing was performed with immunoSEQ multiplex PCR; in TCRdb, only in-frame clones are kept and a portion is missing. The sample includes roughly 96,000 clones, 80% to 90% of them seen just once. The chain uses TRBV4-2 and TRBJ1-3, with 8 nucleotides matching TRBD1. Sequenced here: peripheral blood, sampled on day 0 of AZD1222 vaccination. The sequence was obtained from an adult in good health. The CDR3 bases are TGTGCCAGCAGCCAGATGACAGGGGAGTCAGGAAACACCATATATTTT. Its translation: CASSQMTGESGNTIYF.